This T cell receptor beta chain was sequenced in a study of beta chain features in type 1 diabetes. Points from the study as a whole: Insertions at VDJ junctions were less frequent in type 1 diabetes patients. These patients also deleted more nucleotides at the same junctions. In every one of the four CD4+ subsets, TCRB CDR3s were moderately but significantly shorter in Type 1 diabetes patients.

Via the markers CD45RO/CCR7/CD25/CD127/CD95/CD27, stem cell-like memory, regulatory, central memory and naive CD4+ cells were sorted. Germline lookup yields CDR1 LGHNA and CDR2 YNFKEQ. The V and J ends lost 1 base and 4 bases, in that order; junction bases with no gene match: 4. The CDR3 is 15 residues long. This clone has a handful of counts. What it recognizes is unknown. Every bit of the isolated RNA underwent reverse transcription, so sequencing read expressed TCRB transcripts. Data came from immunoSEQ multiplex PCR; TCRdb stores just in-frame clones and leaves some out. The table shows about 150,000 clones, with 10% occurring only once.

This receptor was obtained from a young man with type 1 diabetes. Sequencing was done on a sample of central memory CD4+ T cells from blood. This chain uses TRBV4-2 with TRBJ2-5, with 9 bases identical to TRBD1. The CDR3 sequence is CASSQGQGVGETQYF. CDR3 DNA sequence: TGTGCCAGCAGCCAAGGACAGGGGGTTGGAGAGACCCAGTACTTC.